The T cell receptor (beta chain) under discussion was sequenced for a study of blood T cell repertoires in COVID-19. Study at large: The United States, Italy and Spain provided the acute and convalescent COVID-19 samples. Nucleic acid was either cDNA or gDNA, and it came from T cells, B-cell-depleted T cells, or PBMCs.

In the source study's methods: Scientists estimated how many nucleated cells there were by amplifying reference gene primers. Method: immunoSEQ multiplex PCR; TCRdb's copy keeps in-frame clones and lacks some. For V, J and clone size, that table is used; D and trimming come from the DNA. The sample holds roughly 110,000 clones, 84% seen once. CDR1 and CDR2 from the germline V gene are SGHRS and YFSETQ. With V trimmed by 0 bases and J by 7 bases, 6 bases remained unmatched. CDR3 length equals 16 residues. The J gene is TRBJ2-1, the V gene TRBV5-1; 11 positions agree with TRBD2. This clonotype was sampled from a human donor in a cohort sampled during active COVID-19. The sequencing sample was made of peripheral blood. The CDR3 sequence is CASSLVVSGRENEQFF. CDR3 bases: TGCGCCAGCAGCTTGGTTGTTAGCGGGAGGGAAAATGAGCAGTTCTTC.